These 21 T cell receptor beta chains were all obtained from the same sample, sequenced in a study of identical twins. One entry per CDR3 protein, called by TCRdb with MiXCR from the 5' RACE reads. The table records approximately 220,000 distinct CDR3 sequences, roughly 9.4% of them present only once. The sequenced material came from memory (CD45RO+) T cells sorted from blood. The source is a woman under 30 in good health.

The rearrangement joins TRBV20-1 to TRBJ2-5, with 7 bases matching TRBD2. CDR3 length: 16 amino acids. The V gene end was trimmed by 0 bases and the J gene end by 2 bases; junction bases not matched to a gene: 9. CDR1 and CDR2 from the germline V gene are DFQATT and SNEGSKA (reference sequence). CDR3 bases: TGCAGTGCTAGAGATCCGGTGGGGGGGGATCAAGAGACCCAGTACTTC. Its translation is CSARDPVGGDQETQYF.

The V gene is TRBV19, the J gene TRBJ2-7; D perhaps matches TRBD2 (6 bases). The ends were cut back, 5 bases at V and 1 base at J, with 12 bases in the middle. The CDR3 is 14 amino acids. CDR1 is LNHDA and CDR2 is SQIVND in the germline V gene (reference sequence). This CDR3 is CASSQTRASYEQYF. The CDR3 nucleotides are TGTGCCAGTAGTCAGACTAGGGCTTCCTACGAGCAGTACTTC.

This clonotype was counted at least ten times. The chain combines TRBV20-1 with TRBJ2-1; possibly TRBD2 for D (6 bases). V lost 0 bases to trimming and J lost 9 bases, with 24 bases between them. This CDR3 contains 17 residues. Germline CDR1 DFQATT, CDR2 SNEGSKA (reference sequence). DNA of the CDR3: TGCAGTGCTAGAGATCCCCTGAGGGGACTGGACATTAGTGAGCAGTTCTTC. Translating it yields CSARDPLRGLDISEQFF.

The chain is built from TRBV27 and TRBJ2-3; D is unresolved. The CDR3 extends over 14 amino acids. CDR1 and CDR2 (germline): MNHEY, SMNVEV (reference sequence). Trimming shortened V by 7 bases and J by 6 bases, and 17 bases separated the two germline ends. The CDR3 region is CASKAASVVDTQYF. CDR3 nucleotides: TGTGCCAGCAAGGCGGCCTCGGTCGTGGATACGCAGTATTTT.

Details on this clonotype: Compared with germline, one end of the junction differs, possibly owing to a read error. As DNA, the CDR3 is TGTGCCAGTAGTAACTGGATGGAAAGTCATAACTTC. Its protein product is CASSNWMESHNF. This sequence joins TRBV19 and TRBJ2-1; D gene unclear. This CDR3 has 12 residues. From germline, CDR1 is LNHDA and CDR2 SQIVND (reference sequence).

The V call is TRBV12-3 or TRBV12-4, the J call TRBJ1-2; D possibly corresponds to TRBD1 (5 bases). The CDR3 covers 16 residues. V lost 5 bases to trimming and J lost 8 bases, with 24 bases between them. The CDR3 DNA reads TGTGCCAGCAGTCGCTCAGGGAGGGACTCGACTCACGGCTACACCTTC. It encodes CASSRSGRDSTHGYTF.

This clonotype was seen a handful of times. V usage is TRBV7-2 and J usage is TRBJ1-1, with D unclear. From germline, CDR1 is SGHTA and CDR2 FQGNSA. This CDR3 has 14 residues. V was shortened by 5 bases and J by 10 bases, with 20 bases between the two germline ends. In DNA form, the CDR3 reads TGTGCCAGCAGCACTGACCCCACCCACTTGGGAGCTTTCTTT. Its translation: CASSTDPTHLGAFF.

This clonotype was recorded many times. The gene calls are TRBV5-1 and TRBJ2-1; D remains ambiguous. V lost 2 bases and J 0 bases, leaving 9 bases between the germline ends. Germline values: CDR1 SGHRS, CDR2 YFSETQ. The CDR3 is 15 amino acids. The CDR3 sequence: CASSLIPDSYNEQFF. CDR3 coding DNA: TGCGCCAGCAGCTTAATCCCCGACTCCTACAATGAGCAGTTCTTC.

The CDR3 sequence: CAISESAGGHNEQFF. DNA for the CDR3: TGTGCCATCAGTGAATCAGCGGGGGGCCACAATGAGCAGTTCTTC. The V gene is TRBV10-3, the J gene TRBJ2-1; 9 positions agree with TRBD2. The CDR3 is 15 residues long. V was clipped by 3 bases and J by 5 bases; unmatched bases: 5. Germline loops: CDR1 ENHRY, CDR2 SYGVKD.

This clonotype showed up just a few times. V is TRBV7-9 and J is TRBJ1-2; possibly TRBD1 for D (5 bases). V lost 1 base and J lost 3, with 9 bases in between. CDR3 length equals 14 residues. Germline CDR1 is SEHNR and CDR2 is FQNEAQ (reference sequence). DNA of the CDR3: TGTGCCAGCAGCTTAGAGGAGGGGCACTATGGCTACACCTTC. Its translation: CASSLEEGHYGYTF.

CDR3 coding DNA: TGCAGCGTTGGTGGAGCGGGGGGGCAGGGGGGTGAGCAGTTCTTC. Its translation is CSVGGAGGQGGEQFF. V gene TRBV29-1 combines with J gene TRBJ2-1; 10 bases are a match to TRBD2. CDR3 length: 15 amino acids. CDR1 and CDR2 from the germline V gene are SQVTM and ANQGSEA. The V segment lost 4 bases and the J segment 9 bases; nucleotides outside the gene matches: 12.

As regards this clonotype: A much larger clone differs from this one at a single base, so this may be a read error. The chain recombines TRBV5-5 with TRBJ2-2, with D maybe TRBD1 (5 bases). The germline V gene encodes CDR1 SGHKS and CDR2 YYEKEE (reference sequence). This CDR3 region has 15 residues. CDR3 sequence (DNA): TGTGCCAGCAGCTTTGCGCAGGGAAACACCGAGGAGCTGTTTTTT. Translation: CASSFAQGNTEELFF.

This clonotype has at least ten counts. The chain links TRBV6-1 to TRBJ1-1, with D perhaps TRBD1 (5 bases). This CDR3 is 14 amino acids long. Looked up from germline, CDR1 is MNHNS and CDR2 is SASEGT. Trimming shortened V by 5 bases and J by 1 base, and 11 bases separated the two germline ends. DNA for the CDR3: TGTGCCAGCAGTAGAGGAACAGGGAACACTGAAGCTTTCTTT. This gives the protein CASSRGTGNTEAFF.

The chain employs TRBV6-6 and TRBJ2-3; no firm D call. In germline, CDR1 is MNHNY, CDR2 SVGAGI (reference sequence). V was shortened by 2 bases and J by 3 bases, with 3 bases between the two germline ends. This CDR3 has 12 residues. The DNA of the CDR3 is TGTGCCAGCAGTTACCGGACAGATACGCAGTATTTT. Protein product: CASSYRTDTQYF.

This clonotype was seen a few times. The chain links TRBV5-1 to TRBJ2-7, with a possible D match to TRBD1 (5 bases). This CDR3 spans 15 amino acids. The germline V and J ends were trimmed by 3 bases and 2 bases, with 15 bases remaining between them. CDR1 and CDR2 (germline): SGHRS, YFSETQ. In nucleotides, the CDR3 is TGCGCCAGCAGCTACACCCTTCAGGGCCCCTACGAGCAGTACTTC. Encoded protein: CASSYTLQGPYEQYF.

This clonotype was observed a few times. The V gene is TRBV29-1, the J gene TRBJ2-7, with unresolved D. Trimming took off 5 bases at V and 6 bases at J, with 17 bases between the two ends. The CDR3 sequence is 13 residues long. Per germline, CDR1 SQVTM and CDR2 ANQGSEA. The CDR3, as DNA: TGCAGCGTTCTTCCCCATACATCTGGCGAGCAGTACTTC. Its translation: CSVLPHTSGEQYF.

CDR3 sequence reads: CASSFPPRAMNTEAFF. CDR3 DNA sequence: TGTGCCAGCAGCTTTCCACCACGAGCCATGAACACTGAAGCTTTCTTT. The genes are TRBV7-2 and TRBJ1-1; the D is unclear. V shed 3 bases and J shed 0 bases, with 14 bases lying between them. CDR1 is SGHTA, CDR2 FQGNSA, per germline. The CDR3 consists of 16 residues.

This clonotype was observed a handful of times. The chain employs TRBV10-3 and TRBJ1-5, with D unclear. Trimming cost V 4 bases and J 4 bases, with 8 bases left between them. CDR1 and CDR2 from the germline V gene are ENHRY and SYGVKD. This CDR3 is built from 13 residues. The CDR3 spells CAISATGNQPQHF. CDR3 nucleotides: TGTGCCATCAGTGCGACGGGGAATCAGCCCCAGCATTTT.

The rearrangement uses TRBV7-9 and TRBJ1-1; no clear D gene. The CDR3 spans 14 residues. Germline CDR1 reads SEHNR; CDR2 reads FQNEAQ (reference sequence). Trimming took off 3 bases at V and 5 bases at J, with 13 bases between the two ends. CDR3 residues: CASSLAGPTTEAFF. As DNA, the CDR3 is TGTGCCAGCAGCTTGGCCGGTCCCACTACTGAAGCTTTCTTT. The entire variable domain, with the rest obtained from reference TRBV7-9 and TRBJ1-1, is as follows: DTGVSQNPRHKITKRGQNVTFRCDPISEHNRLYWYRQTLGQGPEFLTYFQNEAQLEKSRLLSDRFSAERPKGSFSTLEIQRTEQGDSAMYLCASSLAGPTTEAFFGQGTRLTVV.

The chain joins TRBV2 to TRBJ2-2; D unclear. This CDR3 comprises 14 residues. Trimming shortened V by 7 bases and J by 1 base, and 10 bases separated the two germline ends. The germline CDR1 and CDR2 sequences are SNHLY and FYNNEI. CDR3 DNA sequence: TGTGCCAGCACTAACAACGGGAACACCGGGGAGCTGTTTTTT. Protein: CASTNNGNTGELFF.

In this sample, this clonotype turned up a few times. CDR3 DNA sequence: TGCGCCAGCAGCTCGACCGGGACGGGATACTACGAGCAGTACTTC. Protein product: CASSSTGTGYYEQYF. This chain joins TRBV5-1 and TRBJ2-7; tentatively, D is TRBD1 or TRBD2 (5 bases each). CDR1 and CDR2 (germline): SGHRS, YFSETQ. This CDR3 region has 15 residues. Trimming pared 3 bases from V and 3 bases from J, leaving 16 bases between.